This TCR beta chain was retrieved from a study of relationships among human T cell subsets. General study results and limits: Some CD4+CD8+ double-positive cells may remain after bead sorting. No significant subset differences appeared in V, D, J use, CDR3 length or N-additions. Over 50% of CD8+ cytotoxic sequences were in clones over 100 reads; regulatory and Th2 had few.

Semiquantitative ARM-PCR amplified T cell receptor alpha and beta CDR3 regions from mRNA. In ARM-PCR, communal superprimers followed tagged nested gene-specific primers for exponential amplification. Before the second round, exonuclease removed the nested primers. TCRdb reanalysed the multiplex PCR reads using MiXCR and keeps one entry per CDR3 protein. The sample yields roughly 15,000 distinct CDR3 sequences, roughly 60% seen once. The length of the CDR3 is 13 residues. Germline V gene data show CDR1 as SGHAT and CDR2 as FQNNGV. V trimming: 1 base; J trimming: 4 bases; junction bases outside the gene matches: 0. Notes on this clonotype: Its antigen is unidentified.

Regulatory T cells were selected from positively selected CD4+ cells using anti-CD25 beads. The sample consisted of Tregs sorted from blood. The chain recombines TRBV11-2 with TRBJ2-5; 7 bases map to TRBD2. The TCR sequence derives from a man between 40 and 49 years old in good health. This CDR3 reads CASSLGLAETQYF. CDR3 nucleotide sequence: TGTGCCAGCAGCTTAGGACTAGCAGAGACCCAGTACTTC.